Sequencing of this T cell receptor beta chain was carried out in a study of regulatory T cells in long-lasting Graves disease. Overall study context: For a period under 3 months, newly diagnosed Graves' patients had taken antithyroid drugs.

General study points: Shared public clonotypes totalled 2,500 to 3,500 in persistent patients, compared with about 930 in new patients. Persistent disease samples used TRBV28, TRBJ1-2 and TRBJ2-5 preferentially.

Time point defined: newly diagnosed GD, antithyroid drugs for less than 3 months. Researchers made the TCR library from RNA that was extracted from PBMCs. This clonotype appeared many times. Its antigen remains unidentified. Combining iRepertoire HTBI primers with Arm-PCR of CDR3 regions, the authors built TCR beta libraries. One entry per CDR3 protein, called by TCRdb with MiXCR from the multiplex PCR reads. The sample shows fewer than 650,000 distinct CDR3 sequences, about 16% of them seen only once. This CDR3 has 13 amino acids. Germline-derived CDR1 and CDR2 are KGHSH and LQKENI. Between the trimmed V and J ends, which lost 4 bases and 4 bases, there was a span of 9 bases. The data were also submitted as part of a second study, on T cells in Graves' hyperthyroidism and ophthalmopathy. This second study notes: HTBI primers were used for first-round RT-PCR of the TCR CDR3.

This clonotype was obtained from a man younger than 35 with Graves disease. The material was peripheral blood mononuclear cells (PBMCs), obtained at new diagnosis, from a patient treated with antithyroid drugs. The chain uses TRBV18 and TRBJ2-3; D is possibly TRBD1 (5 bases). CDR3 in DNA: TGTGCCAGCTCACGCCTCAGGGCAGATACGCAGTATTTT. It translates to CASSRLRADTQYF.